The T cell receptor (beta chain) described here comes from a study of blood T cell repertoires in COVID-19. At the level of the study: The origin of the acute and convalescent COVID-19 samples was the United States, Italy and Spain. Nucleic acid was either cDNA or gDNA, and it came from T cells, B-cell-depleted T cells, or PBMCs.

The CDR3 spans 13 residues. Losses at the gene ends were 3 bases for V and 4 bases for J; bases not matched to a gene: 0. In germline, CDR1 is MRHNA, CDR2 SNTAGT. In the authors' workflow: Reference gene primer amplification in the assay estimated nucleated cell counts. Libraries were prepared by immunoSEQ multiplex PCR; TCRdb keeps only in-frame clonotypes and omits some of them. V and J calls and clone size are those listed in that table; D and trimming were worked out from the DNA. The sample holds approximately 6,000 clones, roughly nine tenths seen once. The V gene is TRBV6-4, the J gene TRBJ2-3; 8 positions agree with TRBD1. The TCR sequence derives from a human donor in a cohort sampled during active COVID-19. The sample comprised peripheral blood. CDR3 region: CASSEQGADTQYF. Here the CDR3 DNA reads TGTGCCAGCAGTGAACAGGGGGCAGATACGCAGTATTTT.